This T cell receptor (beta chain) was recorded in a study of cytomegalovirus exposure and HLA in healthy donors. The study ran its PCR with 60 Vbeta and 13 Jbeta primers. Method: immunoSEQ multiplex PCR; TCRdb's copy keeps in-frame clones and lacks some. The sample totals 95,000 to 150,000 clones. There are 15 residues in the CDR3. CDR1 and CDR2 (germline): LNHNV, YYDKDF (reference sequence). Between the trimmed V and J ends, which lost 1 base and 3 bases, there was a span of 13 bases. This receptor was obtained from a man aged 18-30 years in good health and CMV-seronegative. The V and J genes are TRBV15 and TRBJ2-7, with D perhaps matching TRBD2 (6 bases). Material for sequencing was PBMCs. The CDR3 loop is CATSRGRRGGYEQYF. DNA for the CDR3: TGTGCCACCAGCAGAGGTCGAAGGGGAGGCTACGAGCAGTACTTC.